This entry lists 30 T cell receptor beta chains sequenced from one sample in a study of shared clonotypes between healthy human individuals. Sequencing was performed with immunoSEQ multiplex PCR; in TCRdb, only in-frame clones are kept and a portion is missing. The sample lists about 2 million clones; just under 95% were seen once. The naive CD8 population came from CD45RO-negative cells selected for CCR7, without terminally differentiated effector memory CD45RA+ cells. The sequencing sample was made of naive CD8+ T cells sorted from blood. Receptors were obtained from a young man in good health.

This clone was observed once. The CDR3 nucleotides are TGTGCCAGCAGTTTGAGGGGGCCCAAAGAGACCCAGTACTTC. This translates into CASSLRGPKETQYF. This chain uses TRBV28 with TRBJ2-5, with 7 bases lining up with TRBD1. CDR1 and CDR2 from the germline V gene are MDHEN and SYDVKM. The CDR3 is 14 residues long. The V and J ends lost 3 bases and 3 bases, in that order; junction bases with no gene match: 4.

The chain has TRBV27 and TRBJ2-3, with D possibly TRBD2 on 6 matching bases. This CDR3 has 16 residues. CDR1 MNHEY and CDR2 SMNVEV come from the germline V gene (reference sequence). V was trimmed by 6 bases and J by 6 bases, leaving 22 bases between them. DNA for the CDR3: TGTGCCAGCAGGCTCTACGCGACGGGAGACCCTGATACGCAGTATTTT. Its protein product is CASRLYATGDPDTQYF.

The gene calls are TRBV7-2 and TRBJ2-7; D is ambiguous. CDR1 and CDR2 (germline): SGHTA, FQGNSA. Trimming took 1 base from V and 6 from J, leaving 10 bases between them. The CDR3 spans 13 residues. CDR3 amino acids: CASSLGPVLEQYF. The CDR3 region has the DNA TGTGCCAGCAGCTTAGGTCCAGTTCTCGAGCAGTACTTC. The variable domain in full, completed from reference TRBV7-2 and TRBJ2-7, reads GAGVSQSPSNKVTEKGKDVELRCDPISGHTALYWYRQSLGQGLEFLIYFQGNSAPDKSGLPSDRFSAERTGGSVSTLTIQRTQQEDSAVYLCASSLGPVLEQYFGPGTRLTVT.

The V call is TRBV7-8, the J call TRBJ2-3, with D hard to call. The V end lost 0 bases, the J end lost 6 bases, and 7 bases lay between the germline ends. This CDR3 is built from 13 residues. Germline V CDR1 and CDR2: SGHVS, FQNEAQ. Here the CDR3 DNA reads TGTGCCAGCAGCTTAGCCGGAGAGGATACGCAGTATTTT. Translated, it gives CASSLAGEDTQYF.

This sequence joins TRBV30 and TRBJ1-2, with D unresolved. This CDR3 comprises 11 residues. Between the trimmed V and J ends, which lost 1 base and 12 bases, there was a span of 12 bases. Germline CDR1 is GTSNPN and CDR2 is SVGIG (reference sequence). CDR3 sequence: CAWSEAAGNTF. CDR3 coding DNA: TGTGCCTGGAGTGAAGCAGCTGGAAACACCTTC.

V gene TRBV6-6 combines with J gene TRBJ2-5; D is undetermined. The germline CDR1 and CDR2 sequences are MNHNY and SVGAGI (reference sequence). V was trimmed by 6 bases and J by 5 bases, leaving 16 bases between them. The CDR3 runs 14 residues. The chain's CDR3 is CASSFLEQMETQYF. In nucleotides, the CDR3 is TGTGCCAGCAGCTTTCTGGAGCAGATGGAGACCCAGTACTTC.

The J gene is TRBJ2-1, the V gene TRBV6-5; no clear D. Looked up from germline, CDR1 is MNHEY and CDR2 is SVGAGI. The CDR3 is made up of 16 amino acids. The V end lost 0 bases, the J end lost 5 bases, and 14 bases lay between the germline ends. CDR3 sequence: CASSYSRTPRDNEQFF. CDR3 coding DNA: TGTGCCAGCAGTTACTCGAGAACTCCCCGGGACAATGAGCAGTTCTTC.

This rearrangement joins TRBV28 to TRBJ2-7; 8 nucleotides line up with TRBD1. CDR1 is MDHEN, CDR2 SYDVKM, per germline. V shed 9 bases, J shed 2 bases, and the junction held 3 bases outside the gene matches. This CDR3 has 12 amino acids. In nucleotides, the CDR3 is TGTGCCAGTAGGACAGGGACCTACGAGCAGTACTTC. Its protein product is CASRTGTYEQYF.

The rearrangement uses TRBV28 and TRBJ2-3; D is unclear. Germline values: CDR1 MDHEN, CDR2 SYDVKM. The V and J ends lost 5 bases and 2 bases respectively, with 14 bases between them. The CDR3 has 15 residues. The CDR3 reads CASSPPVTTTDTQYF. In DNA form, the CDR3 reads TGTGCCAGCAGTCCGCCGGTTACCACCACAGATACGCAGTATTTT.

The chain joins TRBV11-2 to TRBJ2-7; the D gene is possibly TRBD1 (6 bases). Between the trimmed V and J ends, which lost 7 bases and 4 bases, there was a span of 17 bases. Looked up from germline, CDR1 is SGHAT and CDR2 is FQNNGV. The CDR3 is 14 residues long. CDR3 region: CASNPAQGTYEQYF. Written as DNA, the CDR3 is TGTGCCAGCAACCCAGCCCAGGGGACATACGAGCAGTACTTC.

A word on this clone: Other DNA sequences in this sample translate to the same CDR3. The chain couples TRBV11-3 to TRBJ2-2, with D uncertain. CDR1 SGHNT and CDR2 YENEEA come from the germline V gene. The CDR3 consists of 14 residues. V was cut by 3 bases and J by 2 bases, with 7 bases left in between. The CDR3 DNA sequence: TGTGCCAGCAGCTTCGTGGCTAACACCGGGGAGCTGTTTTTT. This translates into CASSFVANTGELFF.

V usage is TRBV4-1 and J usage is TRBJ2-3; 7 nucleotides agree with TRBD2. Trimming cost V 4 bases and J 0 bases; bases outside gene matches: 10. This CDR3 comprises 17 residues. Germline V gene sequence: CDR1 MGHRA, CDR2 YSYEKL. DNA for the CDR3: TGCGCCAGCAGCCGGGCCTTGGGGCGGGGGAGCACAGATACGCAGTATTTT. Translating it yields CASSRALGRGSTDTQYF.

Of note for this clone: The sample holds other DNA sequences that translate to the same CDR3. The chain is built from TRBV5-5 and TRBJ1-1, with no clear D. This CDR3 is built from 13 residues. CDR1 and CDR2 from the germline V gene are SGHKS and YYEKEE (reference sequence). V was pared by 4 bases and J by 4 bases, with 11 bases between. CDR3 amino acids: CASSLGLGTEAFF. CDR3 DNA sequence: TGTGCCAGCAGCCTAGGGTTAGGCACTGAAGCTTTCTTT.

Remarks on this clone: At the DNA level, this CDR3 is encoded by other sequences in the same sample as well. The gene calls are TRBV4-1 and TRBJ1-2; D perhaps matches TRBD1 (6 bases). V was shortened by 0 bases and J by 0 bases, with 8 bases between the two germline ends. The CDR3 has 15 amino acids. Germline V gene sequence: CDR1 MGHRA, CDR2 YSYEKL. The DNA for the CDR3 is TGCGCCAGCAGCCAAGACGGGGGCACTAACTATGGCTACACCTTC. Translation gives CASSQDGGTNYGYTF.

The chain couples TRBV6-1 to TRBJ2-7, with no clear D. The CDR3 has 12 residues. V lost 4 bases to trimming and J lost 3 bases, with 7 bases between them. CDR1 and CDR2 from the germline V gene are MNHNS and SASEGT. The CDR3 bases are TGTGCCAGCAGTGGTGGATACTACGAGCAGTACTTC. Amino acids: CASSGGYYEQYF.

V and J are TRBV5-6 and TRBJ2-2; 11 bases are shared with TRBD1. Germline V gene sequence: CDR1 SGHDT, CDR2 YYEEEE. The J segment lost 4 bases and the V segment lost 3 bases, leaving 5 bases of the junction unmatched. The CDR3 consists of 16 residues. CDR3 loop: CASSWGQGDFTGELFF. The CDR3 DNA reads TGTGCCAGCAGCTGGGGACAGGGGGATTTCACCGGGGAGCTGTTTTTT.

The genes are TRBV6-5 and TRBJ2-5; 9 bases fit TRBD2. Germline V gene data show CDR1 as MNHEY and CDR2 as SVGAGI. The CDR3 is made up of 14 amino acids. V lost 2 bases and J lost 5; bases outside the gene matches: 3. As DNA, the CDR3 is TGTGCCAGCAGTTACGCTAGCGGGGAGGAGACCCAGTACTTC. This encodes CASSYASGEETQYF.

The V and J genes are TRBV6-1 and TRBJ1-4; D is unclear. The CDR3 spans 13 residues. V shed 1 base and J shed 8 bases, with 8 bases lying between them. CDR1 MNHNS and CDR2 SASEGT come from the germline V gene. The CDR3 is CASSEDLEEKLFF. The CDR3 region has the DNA TGTGCCAGCAGTGAAGACCTGGAGGAAAAACTGTTTTTT.

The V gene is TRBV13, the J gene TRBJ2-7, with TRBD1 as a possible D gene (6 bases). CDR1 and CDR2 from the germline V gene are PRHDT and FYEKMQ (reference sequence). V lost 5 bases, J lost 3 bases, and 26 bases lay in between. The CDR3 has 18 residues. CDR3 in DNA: TGTGCCAGCAGCGGATTCAAGAAAACAGGGATTCTAAACTACGAGCAGTACTTC. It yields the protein CASSGFKKTGILNYEQYF.

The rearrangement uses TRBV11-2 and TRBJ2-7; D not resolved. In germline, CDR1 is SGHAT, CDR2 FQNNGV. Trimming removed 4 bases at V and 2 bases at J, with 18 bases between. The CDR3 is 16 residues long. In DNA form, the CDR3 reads TGTGCCAGCAGCTCCTCCCCAGCCGGGCTCACCTACGAGCAGTACTTC. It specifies CASSSSPAGLTYEQYF.

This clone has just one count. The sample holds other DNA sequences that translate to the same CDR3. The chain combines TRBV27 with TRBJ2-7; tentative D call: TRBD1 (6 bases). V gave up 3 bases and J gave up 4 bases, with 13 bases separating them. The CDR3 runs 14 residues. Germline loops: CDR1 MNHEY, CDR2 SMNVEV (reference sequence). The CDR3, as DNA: TGTGCCAGCAGTTTTGGGGGCGGAGGATACGAGCAGTACTTC. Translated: CASSFGGGGYEQYF.

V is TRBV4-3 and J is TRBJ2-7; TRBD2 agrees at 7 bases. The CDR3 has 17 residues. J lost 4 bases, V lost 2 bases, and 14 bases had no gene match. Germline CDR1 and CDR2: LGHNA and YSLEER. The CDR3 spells CASSQSSRGGGSYEQYF. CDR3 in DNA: TGCGCCAGCAGCCAATCGTCCCGGGGCGGCGGGAGTTACGAGCAGTACTTC.

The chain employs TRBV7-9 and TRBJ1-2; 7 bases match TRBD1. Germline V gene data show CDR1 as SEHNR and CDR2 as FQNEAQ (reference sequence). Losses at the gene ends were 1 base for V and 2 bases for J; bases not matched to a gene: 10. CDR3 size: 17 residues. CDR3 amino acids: CASSLDRGTSLNYGYTF. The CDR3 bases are TGTGCCAGCAGCTTAGACAGGGGAACGAGCCTCAACTATGGCTACACCTTC.

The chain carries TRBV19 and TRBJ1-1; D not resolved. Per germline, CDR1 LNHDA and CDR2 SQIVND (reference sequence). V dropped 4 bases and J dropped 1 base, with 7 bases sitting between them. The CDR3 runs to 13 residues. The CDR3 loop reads CASSSEGNTEAFF. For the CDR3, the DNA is TGTGCCAGTAGTAGTGAAGGGAACACTGAAGCTTTCTTT. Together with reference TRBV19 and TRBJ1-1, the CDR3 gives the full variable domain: DGGITQSPKYLFRKEGQNVTLSCEQNLNHDAMYWYRQDPGQGLRLIYYSQIVNDFQKGDIAEGYSVSREKKESFPLTVTSAQKNPTAFYLCASSSEGNTEAFFGQGTRLTVV.

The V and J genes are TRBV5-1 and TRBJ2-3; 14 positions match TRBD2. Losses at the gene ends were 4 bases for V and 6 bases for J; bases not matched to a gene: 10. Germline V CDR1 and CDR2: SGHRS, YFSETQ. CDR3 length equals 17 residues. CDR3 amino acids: CASSARLAGGPLDTQYF. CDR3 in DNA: TGCGCCAGCAGCGCTAGACTAGCGGGAGGGCCATTGGATACGCAGTATTTT.

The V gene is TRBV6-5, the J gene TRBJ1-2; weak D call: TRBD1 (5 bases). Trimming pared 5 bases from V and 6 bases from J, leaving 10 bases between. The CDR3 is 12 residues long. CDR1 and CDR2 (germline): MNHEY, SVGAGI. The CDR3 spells CASSPSGDGYTF. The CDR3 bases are TGTGCCAGCAGTCCCTCGGGGGATGGCTACACCTTC.

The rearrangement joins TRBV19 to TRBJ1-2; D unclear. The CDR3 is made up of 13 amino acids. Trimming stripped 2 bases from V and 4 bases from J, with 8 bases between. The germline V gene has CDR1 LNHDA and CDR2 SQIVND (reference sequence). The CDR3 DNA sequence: TGTGCCAGTAGTATAACCAGGTTCTATGGCTACACCTTC. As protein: CASSITRFYGYTF.

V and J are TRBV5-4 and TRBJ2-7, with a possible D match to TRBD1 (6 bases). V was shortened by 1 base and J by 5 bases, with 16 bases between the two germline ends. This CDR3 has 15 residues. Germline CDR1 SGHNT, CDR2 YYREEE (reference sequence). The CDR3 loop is CASSLPQGSLDEQYF. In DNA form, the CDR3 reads TGTGCCAGCAGCTTGCCCCAGGGGTCTCTTGACGAGCAGTACTTC.

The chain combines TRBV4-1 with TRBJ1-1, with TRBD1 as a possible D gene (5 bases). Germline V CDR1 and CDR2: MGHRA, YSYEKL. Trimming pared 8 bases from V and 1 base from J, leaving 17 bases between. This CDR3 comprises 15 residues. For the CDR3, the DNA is TGCGCCAGCCGGGTAACAGGCCAATCGAACACTGAAGCTTTCTTT. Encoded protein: CASRVTGQSNTEAFF.

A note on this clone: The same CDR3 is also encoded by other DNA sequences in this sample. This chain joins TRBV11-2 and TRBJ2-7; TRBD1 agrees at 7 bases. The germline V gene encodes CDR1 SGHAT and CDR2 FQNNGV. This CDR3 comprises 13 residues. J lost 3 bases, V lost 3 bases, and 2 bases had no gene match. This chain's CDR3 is CASSFRDSYEQYF. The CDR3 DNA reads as TGTGCCAGCAGCTTTCGGGACAGCTACGAGCAGTACTTC.